The T cell receptor (beta chain) described here comes from a study of patients and donors after allogeneic stem cell transplantation. One entry per CDR3 protein, called by TCRdb with MiXCR from the RT-PCR reads. The sample lists over 350,000 distinct CDR3 sequences; 15% to 20% were seen once. Trimming shortened V by 6 bases and J by 0 bases, and 15 bases separated the two germline ends. The CDR3 loop spans 16 amino acids. The clonotype was recovered from a human donor who was either an allogeneic HSCT recipient or a stem cell or donor lymphocyte infusion donor (not recorded which). It is not recorded whose cells these are; they may come from a transplant donor. The sample consisted of blood, either unsorted or a sorted T cell fraction (not recorded which). The chain employs TRBV12-3 or TRBV12-4 and TRBJ1-5; TRBD1 is a possible D gene (5 bases). CDR3 coding DNA: TGTGCCAGCAGCCGTGGGGGTGGAAGTAGCAATCAGCCCCAGCATTTT. It codes for CASSRGGGSSNQPQHF.